This TCR beta chain was documented in a study of blood T cells in healthy people across ages. Each donor's blood draw was 8.5 to 10 milliliters of peripheral blood. Every sample had a minimum of 6 million PBMCs isolated. Primers used in a second PCR of about 7 to 12 cycles were a sample-barcoded 5' primer and a J-beta primer mix. A single record per CDR3 protein comes from TCRdb applying MiXCR to the 5' RACE reads. The sample yields about 1.4 million distinct CDR3 sequences, approximately 59% seen once. The CDR3 has 12 amino acids. The TCR was taken from a man in his late teens or twenties in good health. Sequencing was done on a sample of blood. The chain combines TRBV21-1 with TRBJ2-4. TRBV21-1 is classified as a pseudogene. In DNA form, the CDR3 reads TGTGCCAGCACGTGGGCCAGAAACATTCAGTACTTC. Protein product: CASTWARNIQYF.